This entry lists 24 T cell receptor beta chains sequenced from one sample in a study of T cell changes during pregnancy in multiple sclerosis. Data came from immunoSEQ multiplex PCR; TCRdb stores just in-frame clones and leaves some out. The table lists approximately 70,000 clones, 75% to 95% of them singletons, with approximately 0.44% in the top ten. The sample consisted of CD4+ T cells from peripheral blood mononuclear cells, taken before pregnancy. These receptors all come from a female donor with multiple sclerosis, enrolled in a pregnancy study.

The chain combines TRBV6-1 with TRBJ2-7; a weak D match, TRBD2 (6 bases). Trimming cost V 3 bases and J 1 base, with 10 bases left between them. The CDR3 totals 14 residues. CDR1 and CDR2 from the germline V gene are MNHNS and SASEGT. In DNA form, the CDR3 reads TGTGCCAGCAGTGACACCGGGAGATCCTACGAGCAGTACTTC. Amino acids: CASSDTGRSYEQYF.

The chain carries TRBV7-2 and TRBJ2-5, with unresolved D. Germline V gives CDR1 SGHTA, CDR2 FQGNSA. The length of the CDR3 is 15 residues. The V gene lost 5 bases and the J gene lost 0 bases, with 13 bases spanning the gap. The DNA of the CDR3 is TGTGCCAGCAGCCCCCCGTCAGGTTACCAAGAGACCCAGTACTTC. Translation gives CASSPPSGYQETQYF. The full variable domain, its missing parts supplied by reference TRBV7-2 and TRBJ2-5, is GAGVSQSPSNKVTEKGKDVELRCDPISGHTALYWYRQSLGQGLEFLIYFQGNSAPDKSGLPSDRFSAERTGGSVSTLTIQRTQQEDSAVYLCASSPPSGYQETQYFGPGTRLLVL.

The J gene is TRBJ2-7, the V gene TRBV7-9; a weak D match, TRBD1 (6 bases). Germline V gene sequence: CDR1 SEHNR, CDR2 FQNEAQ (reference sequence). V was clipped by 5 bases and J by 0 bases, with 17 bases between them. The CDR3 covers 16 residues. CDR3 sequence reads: CASSPFGTKASYEQYF. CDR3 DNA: TGTGCCAGCAGCCCATTCGGGACAAAAGCCTCCTACGAGCAGTACTTC. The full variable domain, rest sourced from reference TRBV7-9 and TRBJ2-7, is DTGVSQNPRHKITKRGQNVTFRCDPISEHNRLYWYRQTLGQGPEFLTYFQNEAQLEKSRLLSDRFSAERPKGSFSTLEIQRTEQGDSAMYLCASSPFGTKASYEQYFGPGTRLTVT.

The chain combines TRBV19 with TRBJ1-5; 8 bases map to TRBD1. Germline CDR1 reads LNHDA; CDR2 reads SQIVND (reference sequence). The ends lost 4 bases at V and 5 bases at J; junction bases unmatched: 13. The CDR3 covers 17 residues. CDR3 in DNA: TGTGCCAGTAGTACGTACCGACGGACAGGGACAGATCAGCCCCAGCATTTT. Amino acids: CASSTYRRTGTDQPQHF.

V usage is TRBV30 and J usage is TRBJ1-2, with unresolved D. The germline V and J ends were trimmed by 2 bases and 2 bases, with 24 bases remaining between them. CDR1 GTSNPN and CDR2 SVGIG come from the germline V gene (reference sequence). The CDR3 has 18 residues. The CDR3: CAWSSTAPARNSNYGYTF. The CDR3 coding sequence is TGTGCCTGGAGTAGCACGGCTCCAGCGCGGAATTCAAACTATGGCTACACCTTC. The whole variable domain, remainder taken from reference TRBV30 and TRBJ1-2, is SQTIHQWPATLVQPVGSPLSLECTVEGTSNPNLYWYRQAAGRGLQLLFYSVGIGQISSEVPQNLSASRPQDRQFILSSKKLLLSDSGFYLCAWSSTAPARNSNYGYTFGSGTRLTVV.

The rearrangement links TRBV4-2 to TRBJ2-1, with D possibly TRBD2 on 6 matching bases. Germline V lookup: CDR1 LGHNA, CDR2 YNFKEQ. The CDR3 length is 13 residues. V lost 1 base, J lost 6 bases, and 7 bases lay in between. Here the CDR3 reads CASSQVAANEQFF. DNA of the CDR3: TGTGCCAGCAGCCAAGTAGCGGCCAATGAGCAGTTCTTC.

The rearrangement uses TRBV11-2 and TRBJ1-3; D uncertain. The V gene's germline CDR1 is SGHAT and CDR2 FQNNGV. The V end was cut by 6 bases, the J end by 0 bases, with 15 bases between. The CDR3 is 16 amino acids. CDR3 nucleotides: TGTGCCAGCAGGGCTCCGACAACCCTCTCTGGAAACACCATATATTTT. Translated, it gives CASRAPTTLSGNTIYF.

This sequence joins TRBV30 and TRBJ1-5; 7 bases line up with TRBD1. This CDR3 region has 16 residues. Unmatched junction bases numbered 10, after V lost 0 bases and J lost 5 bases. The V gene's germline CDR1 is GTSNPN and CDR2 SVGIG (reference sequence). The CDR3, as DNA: TGTGCCTGGAGTGTACCTCTGGCAGGGGGGTATCAGCCCCAGCATTTT. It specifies CAWSVPLAGGYQPQHF. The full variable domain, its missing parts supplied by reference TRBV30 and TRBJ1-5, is SQTIHQWPATLVQPVGSPLSLECTVEGTSNPNLYWYRQAAGRGLQLLFYSVGIGQISSEVPQNLSASRPQDRQFILSSKKLLLSDSGFYLCAWSVPLAGGYQPQHFGDGTRLSIL.

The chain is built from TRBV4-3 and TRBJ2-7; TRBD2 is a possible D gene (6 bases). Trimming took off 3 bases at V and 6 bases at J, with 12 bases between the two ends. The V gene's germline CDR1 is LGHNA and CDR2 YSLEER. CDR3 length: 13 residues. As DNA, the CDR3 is TGCGCCAGCAGCCAGGGGGGTGATCTCGAGCAGTACTTC. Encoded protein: CASSQGGDLEQYF.

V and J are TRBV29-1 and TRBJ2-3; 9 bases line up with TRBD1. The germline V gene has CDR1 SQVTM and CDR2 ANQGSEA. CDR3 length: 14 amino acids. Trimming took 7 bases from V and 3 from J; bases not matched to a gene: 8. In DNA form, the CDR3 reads TGCAGCGCCGAGGACAGGGGAAGTACAGATACGCAGTATTTT. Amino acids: CSAEDRGSTDTQYF.

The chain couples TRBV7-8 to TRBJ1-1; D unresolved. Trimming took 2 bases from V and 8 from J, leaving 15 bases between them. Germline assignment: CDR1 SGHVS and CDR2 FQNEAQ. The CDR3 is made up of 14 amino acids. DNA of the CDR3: TGTGCCAGCAGCTTATTGATCCGGAGCAGAGAAGCTTTCTTT. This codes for CASSLLIRSREAFF.

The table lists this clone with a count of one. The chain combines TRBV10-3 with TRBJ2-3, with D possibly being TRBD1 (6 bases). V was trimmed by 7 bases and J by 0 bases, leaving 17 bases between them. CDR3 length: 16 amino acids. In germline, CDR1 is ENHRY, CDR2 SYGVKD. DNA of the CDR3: TGTGCCATCAAGAGATCTGAGGACAGTAGCACAGATACGCAGTATTTT. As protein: CAIKRSEDSSTDTQYF.

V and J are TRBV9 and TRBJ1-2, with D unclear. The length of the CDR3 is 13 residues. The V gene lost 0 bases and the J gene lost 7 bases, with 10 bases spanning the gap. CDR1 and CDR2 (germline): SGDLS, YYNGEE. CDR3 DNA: TGTGCCAGCAGCGTAGCCAGAGGAGGTGGCTACACCTTC. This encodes CASSVARGGGYTF.

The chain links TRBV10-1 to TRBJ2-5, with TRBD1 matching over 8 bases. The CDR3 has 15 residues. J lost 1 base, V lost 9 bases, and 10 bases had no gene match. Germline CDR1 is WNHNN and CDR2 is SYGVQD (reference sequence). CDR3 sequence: CASWHRGATQETQYF. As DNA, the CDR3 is TGCGCCAGTTGGCACAGGGGGGCAACCCAAGAGACCCAGTACTTC.

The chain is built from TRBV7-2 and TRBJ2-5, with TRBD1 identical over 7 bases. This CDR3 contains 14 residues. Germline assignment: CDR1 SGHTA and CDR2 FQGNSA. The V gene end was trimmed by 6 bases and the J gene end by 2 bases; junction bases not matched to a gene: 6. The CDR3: CASRPTGIQETQYF. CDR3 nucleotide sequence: TGTGCCAGCAGACCGACAGGGATTCAAGAGACCCAGTACTTC.

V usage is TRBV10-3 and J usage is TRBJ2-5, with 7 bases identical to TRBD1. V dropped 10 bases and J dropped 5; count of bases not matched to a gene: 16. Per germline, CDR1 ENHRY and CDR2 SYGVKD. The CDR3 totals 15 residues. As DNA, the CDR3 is TGTGCCACCTCAGATCCGGGCAGGGGGAATGAGACCCAGTACTTC. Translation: CATSDPGRGNETQYF.

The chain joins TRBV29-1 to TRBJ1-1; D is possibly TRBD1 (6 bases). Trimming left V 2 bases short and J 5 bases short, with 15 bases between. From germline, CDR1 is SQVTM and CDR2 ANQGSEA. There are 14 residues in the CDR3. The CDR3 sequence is CSVEWGGGRTEAFF. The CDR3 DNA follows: TGCAGCGTTGAATGGGGCGGGGGGCGGACTGAAGCTTTCTTT.

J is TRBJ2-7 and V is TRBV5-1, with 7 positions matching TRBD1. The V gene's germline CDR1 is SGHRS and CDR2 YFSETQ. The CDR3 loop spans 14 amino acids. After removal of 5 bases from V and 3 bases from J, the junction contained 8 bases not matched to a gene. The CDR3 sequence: CASRTGLGHYEQYF. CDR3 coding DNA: TGCGCCAGCAGGACAGGGTTAGGACACTACGAGCAGTACTTC.

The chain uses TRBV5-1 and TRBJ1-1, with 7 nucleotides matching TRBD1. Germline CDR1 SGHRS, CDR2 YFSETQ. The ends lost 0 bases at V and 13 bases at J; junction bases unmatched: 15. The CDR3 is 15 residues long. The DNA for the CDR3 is TGCGCCAGCAGCTTGGACGGACAGGAAATACGCCAGGGTTTCTTT. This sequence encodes CASSLDGQEIRQGFF.

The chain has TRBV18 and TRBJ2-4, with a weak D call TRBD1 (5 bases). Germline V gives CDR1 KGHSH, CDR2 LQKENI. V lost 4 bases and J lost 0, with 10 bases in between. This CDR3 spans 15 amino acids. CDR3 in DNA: TGTGCCAGCTCACTACAACAGGTAGCCAAAAACATTCAGTACTTC. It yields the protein CASSLQQVAKNIQYF.

CDR3 bases: TGTGCCAGCAGGAACAGGGTTGCAGAGACCCAGTACTTC. Its protein is CASRNRVAETQYF. The chain is built from TRBV6-5 and TRBJ2-5; possible D gene TRBD1, 6 bases. Germline V gene sequence: CDR1 MNHEY, CDR2 SVGAGI. CDR3 length equals 13 residues. The V end was cut by 6 bases, the J end by 4 bases, with 12 bases between.

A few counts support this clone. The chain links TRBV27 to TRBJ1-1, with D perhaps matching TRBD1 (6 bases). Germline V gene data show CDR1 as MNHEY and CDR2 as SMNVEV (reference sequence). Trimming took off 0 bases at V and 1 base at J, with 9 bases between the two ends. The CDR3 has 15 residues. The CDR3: CASSLSVQGNTEAFF. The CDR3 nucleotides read TGTGCCAGCAGTTTATCGGTACAGGGGAACACTGAAGCTTTCTTT.

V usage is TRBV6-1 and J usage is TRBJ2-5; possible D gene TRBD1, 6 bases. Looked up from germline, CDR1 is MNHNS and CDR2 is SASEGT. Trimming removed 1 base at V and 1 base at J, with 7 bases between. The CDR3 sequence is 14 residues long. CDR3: CASSEDRVQETQYF. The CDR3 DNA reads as TGTGCCAGCAGTGAAGACAGGGTCCAAGAGACCCAGTACTTC.

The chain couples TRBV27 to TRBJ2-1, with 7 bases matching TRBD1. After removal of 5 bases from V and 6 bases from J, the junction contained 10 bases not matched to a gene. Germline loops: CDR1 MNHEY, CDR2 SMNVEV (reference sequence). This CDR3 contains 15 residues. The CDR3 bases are TGTGCCAGCAGTCAGGGACAGCTCCCCCGCAATGAGCAGTTCTTC. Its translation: CASSQGQLPRNEQFF.